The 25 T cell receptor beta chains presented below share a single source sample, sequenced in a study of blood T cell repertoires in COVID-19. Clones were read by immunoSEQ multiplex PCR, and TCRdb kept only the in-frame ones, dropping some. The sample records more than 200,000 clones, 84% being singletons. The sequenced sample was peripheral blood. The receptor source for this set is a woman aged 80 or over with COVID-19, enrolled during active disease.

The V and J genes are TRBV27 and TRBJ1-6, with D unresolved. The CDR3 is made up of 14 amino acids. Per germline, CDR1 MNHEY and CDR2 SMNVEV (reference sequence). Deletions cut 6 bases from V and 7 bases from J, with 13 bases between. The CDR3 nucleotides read TGTGCCAGCAGCCGAGACACTGTGAATTCACCCCTCCACTTT. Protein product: CASSRDTVNSPLHF.

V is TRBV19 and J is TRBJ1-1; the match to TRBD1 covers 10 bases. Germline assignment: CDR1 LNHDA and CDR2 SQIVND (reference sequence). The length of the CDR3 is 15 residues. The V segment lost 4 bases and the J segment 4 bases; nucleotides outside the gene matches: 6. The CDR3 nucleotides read TGTGCCAGTAGTACGGACAGGGGGACGACCACTGAAGCTTTCTTT. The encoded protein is CASSTDRGTTTEAFF. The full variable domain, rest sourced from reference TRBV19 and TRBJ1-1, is DGGITQSPKYLFRKEGQNVTLSCEQNLNHDAMYWYRQDPGQGLRLIYYSQIVNDFQKGDIAEGYSVSREKKESFPLTVTSAQKNPTAFYLCASSTDRGTTTEAFFGQGTRLTVV.

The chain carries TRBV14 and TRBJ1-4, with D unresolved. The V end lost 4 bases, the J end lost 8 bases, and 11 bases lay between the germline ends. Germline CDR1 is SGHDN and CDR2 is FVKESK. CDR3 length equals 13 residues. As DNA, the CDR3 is TGTGCCAGCAGCCGGAGGGTCGGCGAAAAACTGTTTTTT. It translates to CASSRRVGEKLFF.

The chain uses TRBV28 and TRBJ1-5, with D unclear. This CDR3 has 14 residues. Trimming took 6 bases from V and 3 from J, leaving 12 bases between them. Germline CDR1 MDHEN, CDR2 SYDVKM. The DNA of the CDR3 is TGTGCCAGCAGACTGTACAGTAACAATCAGCCCCAGCATTTT. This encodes CASRLYSNNQPQHF.

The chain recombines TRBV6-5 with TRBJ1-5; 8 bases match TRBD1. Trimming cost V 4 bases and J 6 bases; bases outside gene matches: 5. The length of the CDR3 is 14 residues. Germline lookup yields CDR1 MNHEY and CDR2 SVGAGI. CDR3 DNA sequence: TGTGCCAGCAGTTGGCGACAGGGGACTCAGCCCCAGCATTTT. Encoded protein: CASSWRQGTQPQHF.

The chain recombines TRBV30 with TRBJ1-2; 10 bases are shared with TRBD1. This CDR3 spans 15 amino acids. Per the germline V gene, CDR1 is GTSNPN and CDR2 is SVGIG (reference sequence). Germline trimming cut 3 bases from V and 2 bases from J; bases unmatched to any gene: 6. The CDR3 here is CAWREGGQGNYGYTF. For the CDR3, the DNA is TGTGCCTGGAGAGAGGGGGGACAGGGGAACTATGGCTACACCTTC.

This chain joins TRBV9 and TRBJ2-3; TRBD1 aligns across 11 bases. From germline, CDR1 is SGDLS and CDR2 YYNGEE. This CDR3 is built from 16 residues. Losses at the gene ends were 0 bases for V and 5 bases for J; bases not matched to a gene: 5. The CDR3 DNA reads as TGTGCCAGCAGCGTAGACGGGACAGGGGGAAAAGATACGCAGTATTTT. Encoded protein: CASSVDGTGGKDTQYF.

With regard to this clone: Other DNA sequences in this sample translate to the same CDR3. This chain's CDR3 is CAISDGQGNTEAFF. The CDR3 coding sequence is TGTGCCATCAGTGACGGCCAGGGGAACACTGAAGCTTTCTTT. J is TRBJ1-1 and V is TRBV10-3; D possibly corresponds to TRBD1 (5 bases). The V gene lost 3 bases and the J gene lost 1 base, with 9 bases spanning the gap. This CDR3 has 14 residues. Per the germline V gene, CDR1 is ENHRY and CDR2 is SYGVKD.

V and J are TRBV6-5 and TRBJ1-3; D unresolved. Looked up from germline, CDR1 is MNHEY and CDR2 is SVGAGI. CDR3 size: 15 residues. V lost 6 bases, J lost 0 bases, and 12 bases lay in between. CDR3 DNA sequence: TGTGCCAGCAGCTCCACCACAAGCTCTGGAAACACCATATATTTT. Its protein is CASSSTTSSGNTIYF.

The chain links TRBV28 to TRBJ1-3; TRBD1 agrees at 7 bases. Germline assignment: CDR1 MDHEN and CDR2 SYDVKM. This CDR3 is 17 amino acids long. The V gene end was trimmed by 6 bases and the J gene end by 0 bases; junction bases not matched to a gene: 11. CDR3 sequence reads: CASSPAPGGSSGNTIYF. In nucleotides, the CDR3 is TGTGCCAGCAGCCCGGCGCCAGGGGGTTCCTCTGGAAACACCATATATTTT. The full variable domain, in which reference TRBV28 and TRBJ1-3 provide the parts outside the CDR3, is DVKVTQSSRYLVKRTGEKVFLECVQDMDHENMFWYRQDPGLGLRLIYFSYDVKMKEKGDIPEGYSVSREKKERFSLILESASTNQTSMYLCASSPAPGGSSGNTIYFGEGSWLTVV.

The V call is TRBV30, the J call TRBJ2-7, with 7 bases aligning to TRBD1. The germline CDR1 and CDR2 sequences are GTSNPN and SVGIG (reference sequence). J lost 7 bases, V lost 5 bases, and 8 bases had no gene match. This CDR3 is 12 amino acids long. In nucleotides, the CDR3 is TGTGCCTGGGGTATAGGGGGCAATGAGCAGTACTTC. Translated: CAWGIGGNEQYF.

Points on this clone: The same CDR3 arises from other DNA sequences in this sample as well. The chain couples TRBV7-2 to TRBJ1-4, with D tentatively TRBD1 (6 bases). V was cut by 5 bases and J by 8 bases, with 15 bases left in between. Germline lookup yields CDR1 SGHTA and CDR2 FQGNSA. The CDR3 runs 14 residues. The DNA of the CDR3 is TGTGCCAGCAGCATACAGGGCTCCAACGAAAAACTGTTTTTT. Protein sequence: CASSIQGSNEKLFF.

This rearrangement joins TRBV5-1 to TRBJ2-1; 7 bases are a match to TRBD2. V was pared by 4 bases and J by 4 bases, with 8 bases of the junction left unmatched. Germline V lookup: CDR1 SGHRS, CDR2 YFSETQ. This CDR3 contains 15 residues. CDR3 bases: TGCGCCAGCAGCGCCCCAAGCGGGGTTTACAATGAGCAGTTCTTC. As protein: CASSAPSGVYNEQFF.

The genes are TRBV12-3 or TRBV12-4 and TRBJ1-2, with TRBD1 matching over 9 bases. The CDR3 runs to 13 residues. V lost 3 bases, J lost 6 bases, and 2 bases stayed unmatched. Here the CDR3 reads CASSLTGGHGYTF. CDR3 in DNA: TGTGCCAGCAGTTTGACAGGGGGACATGGCTACACCTTC.

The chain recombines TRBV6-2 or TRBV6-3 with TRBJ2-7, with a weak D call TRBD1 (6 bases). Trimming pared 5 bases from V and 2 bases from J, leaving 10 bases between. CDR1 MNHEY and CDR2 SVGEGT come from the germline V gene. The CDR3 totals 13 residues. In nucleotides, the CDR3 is TGTGCCAGCAGTAGGACAGCGCCCTACGAGCAGTACTTC. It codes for CASSRTAPYEQYF.

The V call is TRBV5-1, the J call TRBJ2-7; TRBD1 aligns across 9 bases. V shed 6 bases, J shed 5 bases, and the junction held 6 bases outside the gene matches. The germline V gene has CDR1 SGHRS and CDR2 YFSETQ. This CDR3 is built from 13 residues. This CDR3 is CASTGQGPNEQYF. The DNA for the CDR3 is TGCGCCAGCACGGGACAGGGACCAAACGAGCAGTACTTC.

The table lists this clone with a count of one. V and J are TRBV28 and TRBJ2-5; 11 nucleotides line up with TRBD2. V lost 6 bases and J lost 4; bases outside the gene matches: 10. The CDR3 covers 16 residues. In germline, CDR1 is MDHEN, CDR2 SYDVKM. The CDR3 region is CASSRRRLAGGETQYF. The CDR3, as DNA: TGTGCCAGCAGCCGAAGGAGGCTAGCGGGAGGAGAGACCCAGTACTTC.

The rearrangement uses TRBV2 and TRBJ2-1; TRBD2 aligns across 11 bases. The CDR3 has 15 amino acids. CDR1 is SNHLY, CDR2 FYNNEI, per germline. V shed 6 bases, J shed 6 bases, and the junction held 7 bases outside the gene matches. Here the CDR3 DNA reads TGTGCCAGCAGGGAATTAGCGGGGGGGCTCAATGAGCAGTTCTTC. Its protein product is CASRELAGGLNEQFF. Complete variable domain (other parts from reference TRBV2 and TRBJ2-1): EPEVTQTPSHQVTQMGQEVILRCVPISNHLYFYWYRQILGQKVEFLVSFYNNEISEKSEIFDDQFSVERPDGSNFTLKIRSTKLEDSAMYFCASRELAGGLNEQFFGPGTRLTVL.

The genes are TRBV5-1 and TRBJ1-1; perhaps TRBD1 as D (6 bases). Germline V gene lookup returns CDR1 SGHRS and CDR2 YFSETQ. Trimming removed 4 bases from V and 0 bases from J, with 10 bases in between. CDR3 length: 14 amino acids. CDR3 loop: CASSAQGMNTEAFF. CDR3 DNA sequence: TGCGCCAGCAGCGCCCAGGGGATGAACACTGAAGCTTTCTTT.

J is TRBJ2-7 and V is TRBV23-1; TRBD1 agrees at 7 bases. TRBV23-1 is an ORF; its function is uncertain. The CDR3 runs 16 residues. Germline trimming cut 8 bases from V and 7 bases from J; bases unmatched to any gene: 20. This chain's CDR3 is CASQAVNMDRPGEQYF. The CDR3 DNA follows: TGCGCCAGCCAAGCAGTCAATATGGACAGGCCGGGGGAGCAGTACTTC.

The CDR3 sequence: CASGQGEMNTEAFF. The CDR3 DNA reads TGCGCCAGTGGACAGGGAGAGATGAACACTGAAGCTTTCTTT. The gene calls are TRBV5-1 and TRBJ1-1; 8 bases agree with TRBD1. Per germline, CDR1 SGHRS and CDR2 YFSETQ. CDR3 length equals 14 residues. J lost 0 bases, V lost 8 bases, and 6 bases had no gene match.

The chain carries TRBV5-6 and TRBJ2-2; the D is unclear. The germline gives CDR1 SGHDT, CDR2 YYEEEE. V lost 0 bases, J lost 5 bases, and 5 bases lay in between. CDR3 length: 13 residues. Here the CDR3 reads CASSLAGTGELFF. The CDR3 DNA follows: TGTGCCAGCAGCTTGGCGGGTACCGGGGAGCTGTTTTTT.

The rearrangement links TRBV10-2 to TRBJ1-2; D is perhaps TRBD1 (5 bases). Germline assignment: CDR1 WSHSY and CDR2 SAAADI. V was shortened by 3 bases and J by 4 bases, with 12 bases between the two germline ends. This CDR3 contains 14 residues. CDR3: CASSDRQGVYGYTF. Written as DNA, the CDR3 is TGCGCCAGCAGTGACCGCCAGGGCGTCTATGGCTACACCTTC.

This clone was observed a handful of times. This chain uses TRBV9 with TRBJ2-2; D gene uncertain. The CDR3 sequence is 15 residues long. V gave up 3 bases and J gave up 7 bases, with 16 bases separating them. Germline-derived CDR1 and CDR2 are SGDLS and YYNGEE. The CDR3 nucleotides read TGTGCCAGCAGCGAACGTGGAGAAGATGGCGGGGAGCTGTTTTTT. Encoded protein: CASSERGEDGGELFF.

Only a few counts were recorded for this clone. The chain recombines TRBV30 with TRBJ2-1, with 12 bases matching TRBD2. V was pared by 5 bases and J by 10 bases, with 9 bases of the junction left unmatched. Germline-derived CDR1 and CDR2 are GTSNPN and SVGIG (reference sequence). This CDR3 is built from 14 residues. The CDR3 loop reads CAWGLAGRSGEQFF. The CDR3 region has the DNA TGTGCCTGGGGACTAGCGGGACGCTCAGGGGAGCAGTTCTTC.